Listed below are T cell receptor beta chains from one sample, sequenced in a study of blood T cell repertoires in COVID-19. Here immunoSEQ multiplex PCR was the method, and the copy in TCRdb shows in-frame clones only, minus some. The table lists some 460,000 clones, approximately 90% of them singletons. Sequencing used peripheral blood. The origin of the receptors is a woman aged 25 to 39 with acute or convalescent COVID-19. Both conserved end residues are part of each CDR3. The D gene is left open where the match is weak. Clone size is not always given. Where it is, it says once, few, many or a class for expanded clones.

cdr3_aa: CASSFGASTGELFF
cdr3_nt: TGTGCCAGCAGTTTTGGTGCGAGCACCGGGGAGCTGTTTTTT
j_call: TRBJ2-2
d_call: NA
v_call: TRBV27
clone_size: NA

cdr3_aa: CASSLEQGAETQYF
cdr3_nt: TGTGCCAGCAGCTTAGAACAGGGTGCAGAGACCCAGTACTTC
j_call: TRBJ2-5
d_call: NA
v_call: TRBV7-8
clone_size: NA

cdr3_aa: CASRRLAGRHQETQYF
cdr3_nt: TGTGCCAGTAGGAGACTAGCGGGGAGACATCAAGAGACCCAGTACTTC
j_call: TRBJ2-5
d_call: TRBD2
v_call: TRBV19
clone_size: NA

cdr3_aa: CASSPGLAGFEQYF
cdr3_nt: TGTGCCAGCAGCCCGGGACTAGCGGGGTTTGAGCAGTACTTC
j_call: TRBJ2-7
d_call: TRBD2
v_call: TRBV3-1/TRBV3-2
clone_size: NA

cdr3_aa: CASGEGQTFTDTQYF
cdr3_nt: TGCGCCAGCGGCGAGGGACAGACCTTCACAGATACGCAGTATTTT
j_call: TRBJ2-3
d_call: TRBD1
v_call: TRBV10-1
clone_size: NA

cdr3_aa: CASSPAGGNQPQHF
cdr3_nt: TGTGCCAGCTCACCAGCGGGGGGAAATCAGCCCCAGCATTTT
j_call: TRBJ1-5
d_call: NA
v_call: TRBV18
clone_size: NA

cdr3_aa: CASSGGVRETQYF
cdr3_nt: TGTGCCAGCAGCGGGGGAGTCCGAGAGACCCAGTACTTC
j_call: TRBJ2-5
d_call: NA
v_call: TRBV9
clone_size: NA

cdr3_aa: CASSERFRAYSNQPQHF
cdr3_nt: TGTGCCAGCAGTGAAAGGTTCAGGGCTTATAGCAATCAGCCCCAGCATTTT
j_call: TRBJ1-5
d_call: NA
v_call: TRBV6-1
clone_size: NA

cdr3_aa: CASSSGQSYEQYF
cdr3_nt: TGTGCCAGCAGCTCCGGACAGTCCTACGAGCAGTACTTC
j_call: TRBJ2-7
d_call: NA
v_call: TRBV6-5
clone_size: few

cdr3_aa: CASSQEDSRQPQHF
cdr3_nt: TGTGCCAGCAGCCAAGAGGACAGCAGACAGCCCCAGCATTTT
j_call: TRBJ1-5
d_call: NA
v_call: TRBV3-1/TRBV3-2
clone_size: NA

cdr3_aa: CASSQGLWANNEQFF
cdr3_nt: TGTGCCAGCAGCCAAGGACTCTGGGCGAACAATGAGCAGTTCTTC
j_call: TRBJ2-1
d_call: NA
v_call: TRBV7-9
clone_size: NA

cdr3_aa: CASSGRQGVTGELFF
cdr3_nt: TGTGCCAGCAGCGGGAGACAGGGGGTCACCGGGGAGCTGTTTTTT
j_call: TRBJ2-2
d_call: TRBD1
v_call: TRBV5-5
clone_size: NA

cdr3_aa: CASSFGGSYEQYF
cdr3_nt: TGTGCCAGCAGCTTCGGGGGCTCCTACGAGCAGTACTTC
j_call: TRBJ2-7
d_call: NA
v_call: TRBV7-3
clone_size: NA

cdr3_aa: CASSQDPGNTEAFF
cdr3_nt: TGCGCCAGCAGCCAAGATCCCGGGAACACTGAAGCTTTCTTT
j_call: TRBJ1-1
d_call: NA
v_call: TRBV4-1
clone_size: NA

cdr3_aa: CASSLVGAGNTIYF
cdr3_nt: TGTGCCAGCAGCTTAGTAGGGGCTGGAAACACCATATATTTT
j_call: TRBJ1-3
d_call: NA
v_call: TRBV11-2
clone_size: NA

cdr3_aa: CASSLEAGGLTETQYF
cdr3_nt: TGTGCCAGCAGCTTGGAGGCGGGGGGGCTGACGGAGACCCAGTACTTC
j_call: TRBJ2-5
d_call: TRBD2
v_call: TRBV5-4
clone_size: NA

cdr3_aa: CASSLLGIQETQYF
cdr3_nt: TGTGCCAGCAGCTTATTGGGCATACAAGAGACCCAGTACTTC
j_call: TRBJ2-5
d_call: NA
v_call: TRBV7-9
clone_size: NA

cdr3_aa: CASSQWEGWYGYTF
cdr3_nt: TGTGCCAGCAGCCAATGGGAGGGTTGGTATGGCTACACCTTC
j_call: TRBJ1-2
d_call: NA
v_call: TRBV3-1/TRBV3-2
clone_size: few

cdr3_aa: CAISETPYEQYF
cdr3_nt: TGTGCCATCAGTGAGACTCCCTACGAGCAGTACTTC
j_call: TRBJ2-7
d_call: NA
v_call: TRBV10-3
clone_size: NA

cdr3_aa: CATSRVGQGAQNPGYTF
cdr3_nt: TGTGCCACCAGCAGAGTAGGACAGGGGGCGCAGAACCCGGGCTACACCTTC
j_call: TRBJ1-2
d_call: TRBD1
v_call: TRBV15
clone_size: once

cdr3_aa: CAISDSSGGTTGELFF
cdr3_nt: TGTGCCATCAGTGACTCAAGCGGGGGGACCACCGGGGAGCTGTTTTTT
j_call: TRBJ2-2
d_call: TRBD2
v_call: TRBV10-3
clone_size: NA

cdr3_aa: CASSYRQGVGYEQYF
cdr3_nt: TGTGCCAGCAGTTACCGACAGGGTGTAGGGTACGAGCAGTACTTC
j_call: TRBJ2-7
d_call: TRBD1
v_call: TRBV6-5
clone_size: NA

cdr3_aa: CATSRGLRSTDTQYF
cdr3_nt: TGTGCCACCAGCAGAGGACTCCGGAGCACAGATACGCAGTATTTT
j_call: TRBJ2-3
d_call: NA
v_call: TRBV15
clone_size: NA

cdr3_aa: CASRDRAYYEQYF
cdr3_nt: TGTGCCAGCAGGGACAGGGCGTACTACGAGCAGTACTTC
j_call: TRBJ2-7
d_call: TRBD1
v_call: TRBV2
clone_size: NA

cdr3_aa: CASTQLSGGTDTQYF
cdr3_nt: TGTGCCAGCACGCAACTTAGCGGGGGCACAGATACGCAGTATTTT
j_call: TRBJ2-3
d_call: TRBD2
v_call: TRBV2
clone_size: once

cdr3_aa: CSVSPGGVETQYF
cdr3_nt: TGCAGCGTATCCCCAGGGGGCGTAGAGACCCAGTACTTC
j_call: TRBJ2-5
d_call: TRBD1
v_call: TRBV29-1
clone_size: NA

cdr3_aa: CATSRDLWGVAGANVLTF
cdr3_nt: TGTGCCACCAGCAGAGATCTCTGGGGAGTCGCTGGGGCCAACGTCCTGACTTTC
j_call: TRBJ2-6
d_call: NA
v_call: TRBV15
clone_size: NA

cdr3_aa: CSASQGYEQYF
cdr3_nt: TGCAGTGCTTCCCAGGGGTACGAGCAGTACTTC
j_call: TRBJ2-7
d_call: NA
v_call: TRBV20-1
clone_size: NA

cdr3_aa: CASRTRGTWDNEQFF
cdr3_nt: TGTGCCAGCCGTACCCGGGGGACCTGGGACAATGAGCAGTTCTTC
j_call: TRBJ2-1
d_call: NA
v_call: TRBV27
clone_size: NA

cdr3_aa: CASRRTSAADTQYF
cdr3_nt: TGTGCCAGCAGACGGACTAGCGCCGCAGATACGCAGTATTTT
j_call: TRBJ2-3
d_call: TRBD2
v_call: TRBV27
clone_size: once

cdr3_aa: CASRDFLSEAFF
cdr3_nt: TGTGCCAGCAGGGACTTTCTTTCTGAAGCTTTCTTT
j_call: TRBJ1-1
d_call: NA
v_call: TRBV28
clone_size: NA

cdr3_aa: CASTIGGAQETQYF
cdr3_nt: TGCGCCAGCACTATAGGGGGGGCCCAAGAGACCCAGTACTTC
j_call: TRBJ2-5
d_call: NA
v_call: TRBV5-1
clone_size: NA

cdr3_aa: CASTGTGGADTQYF
cdr3_nt: TGTGCCAGCACCGGGACAGGGGGTGCAGATACGCAGTATTTT
j_call: TRBJ2-3
d_call: TRBD1
v_call: TRBV5-4
clone_size: NA

cdr3_aa: CASSEAGAGGLGLLNIQYF
cdr3_nt: TGTGCCAGCAGTGAAGCCGGTGCGGGGGGCTTGGGTCTGTTAAACATTCAGTACTTC
j_call: TRBJ2-4
d_call: TRBD2
v_call: TRBV2
clone_size: once

cdr3_aa: CASREGNTIYF
cdr3_nt: TGTGCCAGCAGGGAGGGGAACACCATATATTTT
j_call: TRBJ1-3
d_call: NA
v_call: TRBV6-5
clone_size: NA

cdr3_aa: CASALGGVDTQYF
cdr3_nt: TGTGCCAGCGCCCTGGGGGGGGTTGATACGCAGTATTTT
j_call: TRBJ2-3
d_call: TRBD2
v_call: TRBV2
clone_size: NA

cdr3_aa: CASSLRQREAFF
cdr3_nt: TGTGCCAGCAGCCTCCGACAGCGTGAAGCTTTCTTT
j_call: TRBJ1-1
d_call: NA
v_call: TRBV12-3/TRBV12-4
clone_size: NA

cdr3_aa: CATGDSYEQYF
cdr3_nt: TGTGCCACGGGGGATTCCTACGAGCAGTACTTC
j_call: TRBJ2-7
d_call: NA
v_call: TRBV10-3
clone_size: NA

cdr3_aa: CASSHRQGMTQPQHF
cdr3_nt: TGCGCCAGCAGCCACAGACAGGGGATGACTCAGCCCCAGCATTTT
j_call: TRBJ1-5
d_call: TRBD1
v_call: TRBV4-1
clone_size: NA